This TCR beta chain was identified in a study of T cells expressing NK-cell markers. Study-wide points: Similarly, these clonotypes led the CD3+CD56-NKG2C+ fraction as well in a few donors. The contribution of dominant NKG2C+ clonotypes to CD8+ T cells in several donors was roughly 1.0-7.0%.

On this clonotype itself: Its antigen is unknown.

Germline V gene lookup returns CDR1 SQVTM and CDR2 ANQGSEA. CDR3 size: 14 residues. Beta-chain TCR cDNA was generated via 5'RACE template switching with UMIs. TCRdb re-called the 5' RACE reads; every CDR3 protein appears as one record, without DNA. The sample table sets out around 380,000 distinct CDR3 sequences. The V and J genes are TRBV29-1 and TRBJ2-5; the TCRdb D gene call, TRBD1, has no DNA to confirm it. This clonotype originated in a woman aged 50 to 65 in good health. Sequencing was done on a sample of blood T cells: a sorted CD56 or NKG2C T cell subset, CD4+ or CD8+ T cells, or bulk PBMC T cells (not recorded which). CDR3: CSVGFTPGAETQYF.